The rows below give T cell receptor beta chains drawn from one sample of a study. MiXCR was run by TCRdb on the 5' RACE reads, yielding one entry per CDR3 protein. The sample contains more than 4,500 distinct CDR3 sequences, less than 60% of which appear only once. The specimen sequenced was naive CD4+ T cells sorted from blood. These receptors all come from a female donor with breast cancer. Both conserved end residues are part of each CDR3. A D gene is named only where the DNA matches it firmly. Some rows have no size entry. The others give once, few or many, or a class for an expanded clone.

>14|TRBV2|TRBJ2-7|.|.
TGTGCCAGCAGTGCGCGACTCAGCTCCTACGAGCAGTACTTC
CASSARLSSYEQYF
>13|TRBV10-3|TRBJ2-5|.|.
TGTGCCATCAGCAGAAACCCTCAAGAGACCCAGTACTTC
CAISRNPQETQYF
>13|TRBV20-1|TRBJ2-1|TRBD2|.
TGCAGTCATAGCGGGAGGGCCATCAATGAGCAGTTCTTC
CSHSGRAINEQFF
>14|TRBV12-3/TRBV12-4|TRBJ1-2|.|once
TGTGCCAGCAGTTCCATAAACAGTTCCCCGAGCTACACCTTC
CASSSINSSPSYTF
>15|TRBV4-2|TRBJ2-1|TRBD2|once
TGTGCCAGCAGCCAAGCCGCGGGAGTGAGGGATGAGCAGTTCTTC
CASSQAAGVRDEQFF
>13|TRBV2|TRBJ1-2|.|few
TGTGCCAGCAATGAAGAGACTAAATGGGGCTACACCTTC
CASNEETKWGYTF
>16|TRBV29-1|TRBJ1-1|TRBD1|.
TGCAGCCACTTTAACGTTAGGACAGGACTGGGGACTGAAGCTTTCTTT
CSHFNVRTGLGTEAFF
>14|TRBV6-4|TRBJ2-1|TRBD2|.
TGTGCCAGCAGTGCTTTGCGGGAGGTCTCTGAGCAGTTCTTC
CASSALREVSEQFF
>15|TRBV4-3|TRBJ1-2|TRBD1|once
TGCGCCAGCAGCCTCGCGGGACAGCACGGGGTGGGCTACACCTTC
CASSLAGQHGVGYTF
>15|TRBV4-3|TRBJ2-2|.|.
TGCGCCAGCAGCCAAGAAGTAAGCGTTCCCGGGGAGCTGTTTTTT
CASSQEVSVPGELFF
>14|TRBV7-2|TRBJ2-1|TRBD2|.
TGTGCCAGCAGCTTAGGGCGGGAGCGTGGTGAGCAGTTCTTC
CASSLGRERGEQFF
>12|TRBV7-4|TRBJ1-1|.|.
TGTGCCAGCAGCTTCCGTTTGGAGGAGGCTTTCTTT
CASSFRLEEAFF
>11|TRBV12-3/TRBV12-4|TRBJ2-7|.|.
TGTGCCAGCGGGAAGACGGTTGAGCAGTACTTC
CASGKTVEQYF
>15|TRBV4-3|TRBJ1-2|.|.
TGCGCCAGCAGCCCTGACACAGACGGGCACTATGGCTACACCTTC
CASSPDTDGHYGYTF
>12|TRBV5-6|TRBJ2-7|.|.
TGTGCCAGCAGCTTGGCCCTAGGCGAGCAGTACTTC
CASSLALGEQYF
>16|TRBV20-1|TRBJ2-5|TRBD2|few
TGCAGTGCTAGAGAGAGGTTTAGCGGGAGTGGAGAGACCCAGTACTTC
CSARERFSGSGETQYF
>14|TRBV7-3|TRBJ2-1|TRBD2|.
TGTGGCAGCAGCCCTGGGACTAGCGGAGGTGAGCAGTTCTTC
CGSSPGTSGGEQFF
>14|TRBV5-5|TRBJ1-1|.|few
TGTGCCAGCAGCTTGGTAGACGGGACGGTTGAAGCTTTCTTT
CASSLVDGTVEAFF
>14|TRBV29-1|TRBJ2-1|.|few
TGCAGCGTTGGGCCTAGCGCTATTCGACCCCCACAGTTCTTC
CSVGPSAIRPPQFF
>14|TRBV7-2|TRBJ2-5|.|.
TGTGCCAGCAGCTTAAGCGGTTTACAAGAGACCCAGTACTTC
CASSLSGLQETQYF
>11|TRBV30|TRBJ2-4|.|.
TGTGCCTGGAGTACAGGGACGGTTCGGTACTTC
CAWSTGTVRYF
>13|TRBV7-2|TRBJ2-5|.|.
TGTGCCAGCAGCTTATCATGGAAGGAGACCCAGTACTTC
CASSLSWKETQYF
>19|TRBV4-3|TRBJ2-3|.|.
TGCGCCAGCAGCCAAGGAAGTGGTAGCGCCAGACAAAGCACAGATACGCAGTATTTT
CASSQGSGSARQSTDTQYF
>16|TRBV20-1|TRBJ2-4|TRBD1|.
TGCAGTGCTAGAGATAGTTGGGGACAGGGATCACACATTCAGTACTTC
CSARDSWGQGSHIQYF
>14|TRBV20-1|TRBJ2-1|TRBD2|.
TGCAGTGCTACTAGGACTAGCGGGAGGGTCGGGCAGTTCTTC
CSATRTSGRVGQFF
>14|TRBV6-5|TRBJ2-7|.|once
TGTGCCAGCAGTTATCCGCCCGGTGGGGACGAGCAGTACTTC
CASSYPPGGDEQYF
>14|TRBV4-1|TRBJ1-2|.|.
TGCGCCAGCAGCCAAGATCCAGGTATCTATGGCTACACCTTC
CASSQDPGIYGYTF
>21|TRBV4-3|TRBJ2-6|.|.
TGCGCCAGCAGCCGAGATCCTCCACTCAGGCGACAGGTCTCTGGGGCCAACGTCCTGACTTTC
CASSRDPPLRRQVSGANVLTF
>14|TRBV10-3|TRBJ1-5|.|.
TGTGCCATCAGCGAGAGGGTGGGCAATCAGCCCCAGCATTTT
CAISERVGNQPQHF
>14|TRBV5-1|TRBJ1-1|TRBD1|.
TGCGCCAGCACCTTAGGGACAGCCAACACTGAAGCTTTCTTT
CASTLGTANTEAFF
>14|TRBV7-2|TRBJ2-5|.|.
TGTGCCAGCAGCTTACGGGACGCCAGGGAGACCCAGTACTTC
CASSLRDARETQYF
>13|TRBV20-1|TRBJ1-3|.|.
TGCAGTGCTAGTTCGGCGGATCGAAACACCATATATTTT
CSASSADRNTIYF
>13|TRBV20-1|TRBJ2-7|.|.
TGCAGTGCTAACCGGGACGCACCCTACGAGCAGTACTTC
CSANRDAPYEQYF
>13|TRBV18|TRBJ1-2|.|.
TGTGCCAGCTCAGGACAGACCGTTGAAGGCTACACCTTC
CASSGQTVEGYTF
>19|TRBV28|TRBJ2-4|TRBD2|few
TGTGCCAGCAGCCCTCAACCGGGACTAGCTACTAGGGGGTATAACATTCAGTACTTC
CASSPQPGLATRGYNIQYF
>15|TRBV5-1|TRBJ2-1|TRBD2|once
TGCGCCAGCAGCCTACCGGGACTAGCTGACAATGAGCAGTTCTTC
CASSLPGLADNEQFF
>14|TRBV12-3/TRBV12-4|TRBJ1-2|TRBD1|.
TGTGCCAGCAGTCAGGGACAGGCCTCCTATGGCTACACCTTC
CASSQGQASYGYTF
>15|TRBV4-2|TRBJ2-1|.|.
TGTGCCAGCAGCCAAGCAAGTACTAGTAGGAATGAGCAGTTCTTC
CASSQASTSRNEQFF
>14|TRBV28|TRBJ2-1|.|few
TGTGCCAGCAGTGAGACGGGGACGGGCGATGAGCAGTTCTTC
CASSETGTGDEQFF
>17|TRBV5-1|TRBJ2-6|TRBD1|.
TGCGCCAGCAGCTTGGATCAGGGGGCGGCTGGGGCCAACGTCCTGACTTTC
CASSLDQGAAGANVLTF
>12|TRBV20-1|TRBJ2-1|.|.
TGCAGTGCTAGGGATAGACTCGATGAGCAGTTCTTC
CSARDRLDEQFF
>15|TRBV20-1|TRBJ2-3|.|few
TGCAGTGCTATTAGCGGAACCGGGTTCGCAGATACGCAGTATTTT
CSAISGTGFADTQYF
>15|TRBV4-1|TRBJ1-4|.|.
TGCGCCAGCAGCCAAAGCCTCATTGAGGGGGAAAAACTGTTTTTT
CASSQSLIEGEKLFF
>16|TRBV4-1|TRBJ2-5|TRBD1|.
TGCGCCAGCAGGTTATCCGGGACAGGGGCGTCAGAGACCCAGTACTTC
CASRLSGTGASETQYF
>15|TRBV4-3|TRBJ1-1|.|.
TGCGCCAGCAGCCAAGTTTGGAATATGAACACTGAAGCTTTCTTT
CASSQVWNMNTEAFF
>19|TRBV25-1|TRBJ2-1|.|.
TGTGCCAGCAGTGAACCACAGCCCACCTTCGCGGGACCATACAATGAGCAGTTCTTC
CASSEPQPTFAGPYNEQFF
>13|TRBV6-2/TRBV6-3|TRBJ2-5|.|.
TGTGCCAGCAGTTACTACGGTCCTCAGACCCAGTACTTC
CASSYYGPQTQYF
>15|TRBV5-1|TRBJ2-3|TRBD1|.
TGCGCCAGCACCCAGGGACAGGGAAAGATGGATACGCAGTATTTT
CASTQGQGKMDTQYF
>15|TRBV20-1|TRBJ1-1|TRBD1|.
TGCAGTGCTCCCCGACGGGACAGATACCAGAGGGAAGCTTTCTTT
CSAPRRDRYQREAFF
>15|TRBV20-1|TRBJ2-3|TRBD2|once
TGCAGTGCTAGCTATCTAGCGGGTAGACCAGATACGCAGTATTTT
CSASYLAGRPDTQYF
>14|TRBV9|TRBJ2-7|.|.
TGTGCCAGCAGTTTTGACCAGGGTCTGAGTGAGCAGTACTTC
CASSFDQGLSEQYF
>13|TRBV7-9|TRBJ1-3|.|.
TGTGCCAGCGAAGAGAGCTCTGGAAACACCATATATTTT
CASEESSGNTIYF
>17|TRBV30|TRBJ1-2|.|few
TGTGCCCGGAGGTTTCTGGACAAGGGCCCGGGGGCGGATGGCTACACCTTC
CARRFLDKGPGADGYTF
>14|TRBV7-7|TRBJ2-5|.|.
TGTGCTAGCAGCTTGAGTCGGTTGCCAGAGACCCAGTACTTC
CASSLSRLPETQYF
>16|TRBV5-1|TRBJ2-1|.|.
TGCGCCAGCAGCTCCTTAGTGTTGGGCTCCTACAATGAGCAGTTCTTC
CASSSLVLGSYNEQFF
>19|TRBV20-1|TRBJ2-7|TRBD2|.
TGCAGTGCAACCGCTTCCGGGACTAGCGGGAGGCCGGAGATCTACGAGCAGTACTTC
CSATASGTSGRPEIYEQYF
>14|TRBV30|TRBJ1-1|TRBD1|.
TGTGCCTGGACCAAACAGGGGGTGAACACTGAAGCTTTCTTT
CAWTKQGVNTEAFF
>15|TRBV27|TRBJ2-7|.|.
TGTGCCAGCAGCTCCCCCGGCAGGCAATCCTACGAGCAGTACTTC
CASSSPGRQSYEQYF
>15|TRBV7-6|TRBJ2-7|.|.
TGTGCCAGCAGCTTAGGAGGAAACGGGGCTTACGAGCAGTACTTC
CASSLGGNGAYEQYF
>13|TRBV20-1|TRBJ1-5|.|.
TGCAGTGCTAGTCTGGGGGGAAATCAGCCCCAGCATTTT
CSASLGGNQPQHF